The rows below give T cell receptor beta chains drawn from one sample of a study of blood T cell repertoires in COVID-19. Method: immunoSEQ multiplex PCR; TCRdb's copy keeps in-frame clones and lacks some. The sample contains roughly 110,000 clones, 81% of which appear only once. Sequenced input: peripheral blood. The source of these receptors is a man in his fifties or sixties with acute or convalescent COVID-19. CDR3s include the opening cysteine and the closing phenylalanine or tryptophan. Fields, in order: D gene, J gene, V gene, clone size, CDR3 DNA, CDR3 protein. The D gene is left open where the match is weak. A clone size is listed for some rows: how often the clone was seen (once, few, many), or a class if it is expanded.

TRBD1 | TRBJ1-2 | TRBV2 | - | TGTGCCAGCACTCTAAAGACAGGGAATAACTATGGCTACACCTTC | CASTLKTGNNYGYTF
TRBD2 | TRBJ2-3 | TRBV5-1 | - | TGCGCCAGCAGCTATTTTCCGGGACTAGCGGGGGGGATCAAAAAGACAGATACGCAGTATTTT | CASSYFPGLAGGIKKTDTQYF
- | TRBJ1-1 | TRBV18 | - | TGTGCCAGCTCACCCCAGTTGGGAGACACTGAAGCTTTCTTT | CASSPQLGDTEAFF
TRBD1 | TRBJ1-2 | TRBV28 | - | TGTGCCAGCAGCTCCGTCCCCGGGACAGGGGAAAGAGAAGGCTACACCTTC | CASSSVPGTGEREGYTF
TRBD1 | TRBJ2-3 | TRBV6-6 | - | TGTGCCAGCAGTTACCCGCCGGGACAGGGCTTAGCCGGCCATTTT | CASSYPPGQGLAGHF
- | TRBJ1-3 | TRBV6-1 | - | TGTGCCAGCAGTGAAAGTACACAGGGCTACAACACCATATATTTT | CASSESTQGYNTIYF
- | TRBJ2-1 | TRBV14 | - | TGTGCCAGCAGCCAATCGTACAATGAGCAGTTCTTC | CASSQSYNEQFF
- | TRBJ2-6 | TRBV24-1 | - | TGTGCCACCAGTGCTCGGGCAGGGAAGTCTGGGGCCAACGTCCTGACTTTC | CATSARAGKSGANVLTF
TRBD1 | TRBJ1-6 | TRBV19 | - | TGTGCCAGTACCCGACAGGGGTTGAGGTCACCCCTCCACTTT | CASTRQGLRSPLHF
- | TRBJ1-1 | TRBV5-1 | - | TGCGCCAGCAGCTTGTCTAGAGAATATAACATGAACACTGAAGCTTTCTTT | CASSLSREYNMNTEAFF
- | TRBJ2-5 | TRBV5-1 | - | TGCGCCAGCAGCCCACCGGGACACTCAGAGACCCAGTACTTC | CASSPPGHSETQYF
TRBD2 | TRBJ2-3 | TRBV9 | - | TGTGCCAGCAAGAGCGGGGGGGCGGCAGATACGCAGTATTTT | CASKSGGAADTQYF
- | TRBJ2-3 | TRBV2 | - | TGTGCCAGCAGGCGGACTGAAACGGATACGCAGTATTTT | CASRRTETDTQYF
TRBD1 | TRBJ1-6 | TRBV7-3 | - | TGTGCCAGCAGCTTAACGGGACAGTATAATTCACCCCTCCACTTT | CASSLTGQYNSPLHF
- | TRBJ1-2 | TRBV18 | - | TGTGCCAGCTCACCTCCTCTCTCTGGGGGCGCGCACTATGGCTACACCTTC | CASSPPLSGGAHYGYTF
- | TRBJ1-2 | TRBV7-8 | - | TGTGCCAGCAGCTTAGGCGGATCCCCTAACTATGGCTACACCTTC | CASSLGGSPNYGYTF
- | TRBJ1-2 | TRBV1 | - | TGCACCAGCAGCCCACAGGGGTCCGTCGGTGGCTACACCTTC | CTSSPQGSVGGYTF
- | TRBJ1-5 | TRBV10-3 | - | TGTGCCATCAGTGAGTCAGGACAAGACAATCAGCCCCAGCATTTT | CAISESGQDNQPQHF
TRBD1 | TRBJ1-1 | TRBV25-1 | - | TGTGCCAGCAGTGAACAGGTCGGAGGGGGCGGTGAAGCTTTCTTT | CASSEQVGGGGEAFF
- | TRBJ1-3 | TRBV11-2 | few | TGTGCCAGCAGCTTAGGCCGACGGGAGTTCTCTGGAAACACCATATATTTT | CASSLGRREFSGNTIYF
- | TRBJ2-2 | TRBV9 | - | TGTGCCAGCAGCGGTTCTGGGGTCGGAGGAATCGGGGAGCTGTTTTTT | CASSGSGVGGIGELFF
TRBD2 | TRBJ2-7 | TRBV5-4 | - | TGTGCCAGCAGCTTGGGGACTAGCGGATTCTACGAGCAGTACTTC | CASSLGTSGFYEQYF
TRBD1 | TRBJ1-6 | TRBV5-4 | few | TGTGCCAGCAGCTCAGGACAGGGTAGTAGGTCACCCCTCCACTTT | CASSSGQGSRSPLHF
TRBD2 | TRBJ2-5 | TRBV4-2 | - | TGTGCCAGCAGCCAAGATCGAGCGGGGGGACAAGAGACCCAGTACTTC | CASSQDRAGGQETQYF
TRBD1 | TRBJ1-6 | TRBV6-5 | few | TGTGCCAGCACCATCAGTGGGACAGGGAATTCACCCCTCCACTTT | CASTISGTGNSPLHF
TRBD1 | TRBJ1-3 | TRBV28 | - | TGTGCCAGCAGTTCAGGGGGCTCTGGAAACACCATATATTTT | CASSSGGSGNTIYF
- | TRBJ2-1 | TRBV11-2 | - | TGTGCCAGCAGCTTTCTACGTTACAATGAGCAGTTCTTC | CASSFLRYNEQFF
TRBD1 | TRBJ1-6 | TRBV9 | few | TGTGCCAGCAGCCGGACAGGGAGGGATTCACCCCTCCACTTT | CASSRTGRDSPLHF
TRBD2 | TRBJ2-3 | TRBV7-3 | - | TGTGCCAGCAGCTCCGGACTAGCGGGGTCCTCAGATACGCAGTATTTT | CASSSGLAGSSDTQYF
- | TRBJ1-2 | TRBV28 | - | TGTGCCAGCAGGCAGGGTCTGCGCTATGGCTACACCTTC | CASRQGLRYGYTF
- | TRBJ1-2 | TRBV5-1 | once | TGCGCCAGCAGCCAGGACAGAGGGCCCGGCTACACCTTC | CASSQDRGPGYTF
- | TRBJ1-1 | TRBV5-1 | - | TGCGCCAGCAGCTCGGGACAACCGAACACTGAAGCTTTCTTT | CASSSGQPNTEAFF
TRBD1 | TRBJ2-7 | TRBV6-5 | - | TGTGCCAGCAGTCTGATCGGGACAGTCTCCTACGAGCAGTACTTC | CASSLIGTVSYEQYF
- | TRBJ1-1 | TRBV5-4 | few | TGTGCCAGCAGCTTGGCCGGGGGGGATTGGACTGAAGCTTTCTTT | CASSLAGGDWTEAFF
TRBD1 | TRBJ2-7 | TRBV7-4 | - | TGTGCCAGCAGCTTATTCGGACAGGGGGCGCGGGAGCAGTACTTC | CASSLFGQGAREQYF
- | TRBJ1-2 | TRBV9 | - | TGTGCCAGCAGCGACAGGGCGAACTATGGCTACACCTTC | CASSDRANYGYTF
- | TRBJ2-2 | TRBV6-6 | - | TGTGCCAGCCACCGAATTAGCACCGGGGAGCTGTTTTTT | CASHRISTGELFF
- | TRBJ2-1 | TRBV12-5 | - | TGTGCTAGTGCCTCACGGGGGTCATCCTACAATGAGCAGTTCTTC | CASASRGSSYNEQFF
TRBD2 | TRBJ2-4 | TRBV28 | - | TGTGCCAGCAGTAGCGGGGGGATGAAAAACATTCAGTACTTC | CASSSGGMKNIQYF
TRBD1 | TRBJ1-1 | TRBV27 | - | TGTGCCAGCAGTTTATTCGGGACAGGGAGGGGGAAACGAGCTTTCTTT | CASSLFGTGRGKRAFF
- | TRBJ2-1 | TRBV29-1 | - | TGCAGCGTTGAGCGGGGCTATGATGAGCAGTTCTTC | CSVERGYDEQFF
TRBD2 | TRBJ2-2 | TRBV29-1 | few | TGCAGCGTTTCTAGGACTAGCGGAAACACCGGGGAGCTGTTTTTT | CSVSRTSGNTGELFF
- | TRBJ1-1 | TRBV28 | - | TGTGCCAGCAGTAGCTGGGGCGAGAACACTGAAGCTTTCTTT | CASSSWGENTEAFF
TRBD1 | TRBJ2-2 | TRBV28 | - | TGTGCCAGCACCCCATGGCAGGGGGACACCGGGGAGCTGTTTTTT | CASTPWQGDTGELFF
- | TRBJ2-7 | TRBV19 | - | TGTGCCAGTAGCGATTCAAGGGGCCCCTACGAGCAGTACTTC | CASSDSRGPYEQYF
- | TRBJ1-1 | TRBV5-4 | - | TGTGCCAGCAGCTTCTCCGGGGGTCACCCTTTATACACTGAAGCTTTCTTT | CASSFSGGHPLYTEAFF
- | TRBJ1-3 | TRBV12-3/TRBV12-4 | - | TGTGCCAGCAGTCAACTCGGAAACACCATATATTTT | CASSQLGNTIYF
- | TRBJ1-6 | TRBV27 | - | TGTGCCAGCGCGGGGGGGGGCTATTCACCCCTCCACTTT | CASAGGGYSPLHF
TRBD1 | TRBJ2-3 | TRBV28 | - | TGTGCCAGCAGTACGCCGGACAGGGTGCGGGCAGATACGCAGTATTTT | CASSTPDRVRADTQYF
- | TRBJ2-7 | TRBV28 | - | TGTGCCAGCAGTCGTTCTCTCGGGTATGGCGAGCAGTACTTC | CASSRSLGYGEQYF
- | TRBJ1-5 | TRBV15 | - | TGTGCCACCAGCAGAGGAGGACAGAGGAGCAATCAGCCCCAGCATTTT | CATSRGGQRSNQPQHF
TRBD2 | TRBJ2-1 | TRBV2 | - | TGTGTCATGGGTGGGACTAGCGCTTACAATGAGCAGTTCTTC | CVMGGTSAYNEQFF
- | TRBJ1-2 | TRBV28 | few | TGTGCCAGCAGCCCCTCCCAAAGGGGGAATGGCTACACCTTC | CASSPSQRGNGYTF
- | TRBJ1-2 | TRBV4-1 | - | TGCGCCAGCAGCCTCGAGGGTAGAGTTGGCTACACCTTC | CASSLEGRVGYTF
TRBD1 | TRBJ1-1 | TRBV25-1 | - | TGTGCCAGCAGTGCCACAGGGGGAGACACTGAAGCTTTCTTT | CASSATGGDTEAFF